These T cell receptor beta chains were read from a single sample in a study of blood T cell repertoires in COVID-19. Sequencing was performed with immunoSEQ multiplex PCR; in TCRdb, only in-frame clones are kept and a portion is missing. In the table there are over 200,000 clones, 88% of which are singletons. Material: peripheral blood. These receptors were taken from a woman aged 55 to 70 with acute or convalescent COVID-19. Both conserved end residues are part of each CDR3. A D gene is named only where the DNA matches it firmly. A clone size is listed for some rows: how often the clone was seen (once, few, many), or a class if it is expanded.

clone size: .
V gene: TRBV7-2
D gene: TRBD2
J gene: TRBJ2-3
CDR3 protein: CASSPRLAVNTQYF
CDR3 DNA: TGTGCCAGCAGCCCCCGACTAGCGGTGAATACGCAGTATTTT

clone size: .
V gene: TRBV18
D gene: TRBD1
J gene: TRBJ2-5
CDR3 protein: CASSPQGAQKTQYF
CDR3 DNA: TGTGCCAGCTCACCACAGGGGGCGCAGAAGACCCAGTACTTC

clone size: .
V gene: TRBV5-1
D gene: TRBD1
J gene: TRBJ1-1
CDR3 protein: CASSLGTGLGTEAFF
CDR3 DNA: TGCGCCAGCAGCTTGGGGACAGGGTTAGGGACTGAAGCTTTCTTT

clone size: .
V gene: TRBV20-1
D gene: .
J gene: TRBJ2-7
CDR3 protein: CSAVDYEQYF
CDR3 DNA: TGCAGTGCTGTAGACTACGAGCAGTACTTC

clone size: .
V gene: TRBV28
D gene: .
J gene: TRBJ1-4
CDR3 protein: CASSPSLGGGKLFF
CDR3 DNA: TGTGCCAGCAGCCCATCACTCGGGGGAGGAAAACTGTTTTTT

clone size: once
V gene: TRBV6-5
D gene: .
J gene: TRBJ1-5
CDR3 protein: CASSSPPGAGQPQHF
CDR3 DNA: TGTGCCAGCAGTTCCCCCCCAGGGGCGGGTCAGCCCCAGCATTTT

clone size: .
V gene: TRBV5-6
D gene: TRBD1
J gene: TRBJ1-1
CDR3 protein: CASSPRQGFTEAFF
CDR3 DNA: TGTGCCAGCAGCCCGAGACAGGGCTTCACTGAAGCTTTCTTT

clone size: .
V gene: TRBV7-2
D gene: TRBD2
J gene: TRBJ2-5
CDR3 protein: CASSHGRKVGGGETQYF
CDR3 DNA: TGTGCCAGCAGCCATGGACGGAAGGTTGGCGGGGGAGAGACCCAGTACTTC

clone size: .
V gene: TRBV2
D gene: .
J gene: TRBJ2-1
CDR3 protein: CASRITTRNEQFF
CDR3 DNA: TGTGCCAGCAGGATTACCACTAGGAATGAGCAGTTCTTC

clone size: .
V gene: TRBV18
D gene: .
J gene: TRBJ1-4
CDR3 protein: CASSPGSSTGEKLFF
CDR3 DNA: TGTGCCAGCTCACCGGGGTCCTCCACAGGTGAAAAACTGTTTTTT

clone size: .
V gene: TRBV19
D gene: .
J gene: TRBJ2-1
CDR3 protein: CASSMQGYNEQFF
CDR3 DNA: TGTGCCAGTAGTATGCAGGGTTACAATGAGCAGTTCTTC

clone size: .
V gene: TRBV25-1
D gene: .
J gene: TRBJ1-4
CDR3 protein: CASSAFGGGEKLFF
CDR3 DNA: TGTGCCAGCAGTGCCTTTGGGGGAGGTGAAAAACTGTTTTTT

clone size: .
V gene: TRBV5-8
D gene: TRBD1
J gene: TRBJ1-6
CDR3 protein: CASSTQGAVNSPLHF
CDR3 DNA: TGTGCCAGCAGCACCCAGGGGGCGGTTAATTCACCCCTCCACTTT

clone size: .
V gene: TRBV7-8
D gene: .
J gene: TRBJ1-1
CDR3 protein: CASSQRWLNTEAFF
CDR3 DNA: TGTGCCAGCAGCCAAAGATGGCTTAACACTGAAGCTTTCTTT

clone size: .
V gene: TRBV2
D gene: TRBD1
J gene: TRBJ1-2
CDR3 protein: CASSGQGADGYTF
CDR3 DNA: TGTGCCAGCAGTGGACAGGGGGCCGATGGCTACACCTTC

clone size: once
V gene: TRBV10-3
D gene: .
J gene: TRBJ2-3
CDR3 protein: CAISDPRESGTDTQYF
CDR3 DNA: TGTGCCATCAGTGACCCACGGGAGTCGGGCACAGATACGCAGTATTTT

clone size: once
V gene: TRBV3-1/TRBV3-2
D gene: .
J gene: TRBJ2-5
CDR3 protein: CASSQRGFGETQYF
CDR3 DNA: TGTGCCAGCAGCCAACGAGGTTTCGGAGAGACCCAGTACTTC

clone size: .
V gene: TRBV6-6
D gene: TRBD1
J gene: TRBJ1-1
CDR3 protein: CASSYTGGTEAFF
CDR3 DNA: TGTGCCAGCAGTTACACAGGGGGCACTGAAGCTTTCTTT

clone size: .
V gene: TRBV29-1
D gene: TRBD1
J gene: TRBJ2-1
CDR3 protein: CSVEAQPTGGGEQFF
CDR3 DNA: TGCAGCGTTGAAGCCCAACCGACAGGGGGTGGTGAGCAGTTCTTC

clone size: .
V gene: TRBV6-5
D gene: TRBD1
J gene: TRBJ1-2
CDR3 protein: CASQITGGYGYTF
CDR3 DNA: TGTGCCAGCCAAATCACAGGGGGCTATGGCTACACCTTC

clone size: .
V gene: TRBV10-1
D gene: TRBD2
J gene: TRBJ2-3
CDR3 protein: CASSPGTSGTDTQYF
CDR3 DNA: TGCGCCAGCAGTCCCGGGACTAGCGGCACAGATACGCAGTATTTT

clone size: .
V gene: TRBV30
D gene: TRBD1
J gene: TRBJ1-2
CDR3 protein: CAWSDGTGGWGGYTF
CDR3 DNA: TGTGCCTGGAGTGACGGCACAGGGGGCTGGGGGGGCTACACCTTC

clone size: .
V gene: TRBV15
D gene: .
J gene: TRBJ1-5
CDR3 protein: CATSREGRQPQHF
CDR3 DNA: TGTGCCACCAGCAGAGAAGGGAGGCAGCCCCAGCATTTT

clone size: .
V gene: TRBV29-1
D gene: .
J gene: TRBJ1-2
CDR3 protein: CSALRLEGANYGYTF
CDR3 DNA: TGCAGCGCCCTACGGCTAGAGGGGGCTAACTATGGCTACACCTTC

clone size: .
V gene: TRBV2
D gene: .
J gene: TRBJ2-1
CDR3 protein: CASRRGNGEQFF
CDR3 DNA: TGTGCCAGCAGAAGGGGAAATGGTGAGCAGTTCTTC

clone size: .
V gene: TRBV30
D gene: .
J gene: TRBJ1-5
CDR3 protein: CAWSPPGRQPQHF
CDR3 DNA: TGTGCCTGGAGTCCGCCCGGTCGTCAGCCCCAGCATTTT

clone size: .
V gene: TRBV19
D gene: .
J gene: TRBJ1-4
CDR3 protein: CASSRATNEKLFF
CDR3 DNA: TGTGCCAGTAGTCGGGCAACTAATGAAAAACTGTTTTTT

clone size: .
V gene: TRBV18
D gene: .
J gene: TRBJ2-2
CDR3 protein: CAAPTTGTPGTPANTGELFF
CDR3 DNA: TGTGCTGCACCCACCACCGGCACGCCCGGGACACCCGCGAACACCGGGGAGCTGTTTTTT

clone size: .
V gene: TRBV3-1/TRBV3-2
D gene: TRBD2
J gene: TRBJ2-2
CDR3 protein: CASSQSRGVPGELFF
CDR3 DNA: TGTGCCAGCAGCCAGAGTCGGGGGGTCCCCGGGGAGCTGTTTTTT

clone size: .
V gene: TRBV19
D gene: TRBD1
J gene: TRBJ1-2
CDR3 protein: CASGQGGGYTF
CDR3 DNA: TGTGCCAGTGGACAGGGGGGTGGCTACACCTTC

clone size: .
V gene: TRBV28
D gene: TRBD1
J gene: TRBJ1-2
CDR3 protein: CASSSTGQNYGYTF
CDR3 DNA: TGTGCCAGCAGTTCGACGGGACAGAACTATGGCTACACCTTC

clone size: .
V gene: TRBV7-2
D gene: TRBD2
J gene: TRBJ2-2
CDR3 protein: CASSWGGPGELFF
CDR3 DNA: TGTGCCAGCAGCTGGGGAGGGCCCGGGGAGCTGTTTTTT

clone size: .
V gene: TRBV7-2
D gene: .
J gene: TRBJ2-2
CDR3 protein: CASSPYTGELFF
CDR3 DNA: TGTGCCAGCAGCCCGTACACCGGGGAGCTGTTTTTT

clone size: .
V gene: TRBV30
D gene: .
J gene: TRBJ2-3
CDR3 protein: CACGGRDTQYF
CDR3 DNA: TGTGCCTGTGGGGGCAGAGATACGCAGTATTTT

clone size: .
V gene: TRBV9
D gene: .
J gene: TRBJ2-2
CDR3 protein: CASSRASANTGELFF
CDR3 DNA: TGTGCCAGCAGCAGAGCGAGCGCGAACACCGGGGAGCTGTTTTTT

clone size: once
V gene: TRBV19
D gene: TRBD1
J gene: TRBJ2-7
CDR3 protein: CASGSPYGQGYEQYF
CDR3 DNA: TGTGCCAGTGGCTCCCCGTACGGACAGGGGTACGAGCAGTACTTC

clone size: .
V gene: TRBV9
D gene: .
J gene: TRBJ2-3
CDR3 protein: CASSVDTLGVGRGDTQYF
CDR3 DNA: TGTGCCAGCAGCGTAGACACCCTAGGCGTTGGGAGAGGAGATACGCAGTATTTT

clone size: .
V gene: TRBV27
D gene: .
J gene: TRBJ2-3
CDR3 protein: CASSPLEGASTDTQYF
CDR3 DNA: TGTGCCAGCAGTCCCCTGGAGGGGGCGAGCACAGATACGCAGTATTTT

clone size: .
V gene: TRBV18
D gene: .
J gene: TRBJ2-7
CDR3 protein: CASSPGHEQYF
CDR3 DNA: TGTGCCAGCTCACCGGGGCACGAGCAGTACTTC

clone size: .
V gene: TRBV28
D gene: TRBD2
J gene: TRBJ2-2
CDR3 protein: CASRQRLAVLITGELFF
CDR3 DNA: TGTGCCAGCAGGCAAAGACTAGCGGTACTCATCACCGGGGAGCTGTTTTTT

clone size: .
V gene: TRBV5-1
D gene: TRBD1
J gene: TRBJ2-7
CDR3 protein: CASSFRLTGGYEQYF
CDR3 DNA: TGCGCCAGCAGCTTCCGATTGACAGGGGGCTACGAGCAGTACTTC

clone size: .
V gene: TRBV11-2
D gene: .
J gene: TRBJ2-1
CDR3 protein: CASSLATVFRVDEQFF
CDR3 DNA: TGTGCCAGCAGCTTAGCGACTGTCTTTCGGGTGGATGAGCAGTTCTTC

clone size: .
V gene: TRBV27
D gene: .
J gene: TRBJ1-1
CDR3 protein: CASSSGLGGPRVGGTEAFF
CDR3 DNA: TGTGCCAGCAGTTCAGGGCTCGGGGGTCCCAGGGTAGGTGGCACTGAAGCTTTCTTT

clone size: few
V gene: TRBV7-6
D gene: .
J gene: TRBJ1-4
CDR3 protein: CASSLAGQRGEKLFF
CDR3 DNA: TGTGCCAGCAGCTTAGCGGGGCAGAGGGGGGAAAAACTGTTTTTT

clone size: once
V gene: TRBV18
D gene: TRBD2
J gene: TRBJ2-1
CDR3 protein: CASSPSVAGLTYNEQFF
CDR3 DNA: TGTGCCAGCTCACCATCAGTAGCGGGGTTAACTTACAATGAGCAGTTCTTC

clone size: .
V gene: TRBV7-3
D gene: TRBD2
J gene: TRBJ2-3
CDR3 protein: CASSSTSGATDTQYF
CDR3 DNA: TGTGCCAGCAGCTCCACTAGCGGAGCCACAGATACGCAGTATTTT

clone size: .
V gene: TRBV2
D gene: .
J gene: TRBJ1-5
CDR3 protein: CASSRTENQPQHF
CDR3 DNA: TGTGCCAGCAGTCGGACAGAGAATCAGCCCCAGCATTTT

clone size: .
V gene: TRBV12-3/TRBV12-4
D gene: .
J gene: TRBJ2-1
CDR3 protein: CASSLSSVRQFF
CDR3 DNA: TGTGCCAGCAGTTTATCTAGCGTGAGGCAGTTCTTC

clone size: .
V gene: TRBV24-1
D gene: TRBD1
J gene: TRBJ1-2
CDR3 protein: CATSPGQQYGYTF
CDR3 DNA: TGTGCCACCTCACCGGGACAGCAATATGGCTACACCTTC

clone size: once
V gene: TRBV18
D gene: .
J gene: TRBJ1-1
CDR3 protein: CASSAGERTEAFF
CDR3 DNA: TGTGCCAGCTCGGCAGGGGAAAGGACTGAAGCTTTCTTT

clone size: .
V gene: TRBV28
D gene: .
J gene: TRBJ1-2
CDR3 protein: CASSFRGFKSGYTF
CDR3 DNA: TGTGCCAGCAGTTTTAGGGGTTTTAAAAGTGGCTACACCTTC

clone size: .
V gene: TRBV3-1/TRBV3-2
D gene: .
J gene: TRBJ1-1
CDR3 protein: CASSPPGGKNTEAFF
CDR3 DNA: TGTGCCAGCAGCCCCCCGGGAGGGAAGAACACTGAAGCTTTCTTT

clone size: .
V gene: TRBV28
D gene: .
J gene: TRBJ1-6
CDR3 protein: CASSSKVGGNSPLHF
CDR3 DNA: TGTGCCAGCAGTTCCAAGGTCGGGGGTAATTCACCCCTCCACTTT

clone size: .
V gene: TRBV7-9
D gene: .
J gene: TRBJ2-5
CDR3 protein: CASSVAGLHATQYF
CDR3 DNA: TGTGCCAGCAGCGTCGCAGGGCTTCATGCGACCCAGTACTTC